A single sample is the source of the 21 T cell receptor beta chains below, sequenced in a study of blood T cells in healthy people across ages. For the second PCR, which ran for about 7 to 11 cycles, a sample-barcoded 5' primer and a J-beta primer mix were used. TCRdb analysed the 5' RACE reads with MiXCR anew, one entry per CDR3 protein. The sample holds around 1,700,000 distinct CDR3 sequences; under 30% are singletons and the top ten take 7% to 9%. Sequencing was done on a sample of blood. The source of these receptors is a woman aged 25 to 39 in good health.

This clonotype was observed a few times. The gene calls are TRBV9 and TRBJ2-3, with 7 bases matching TRBD1. CDR3 size: 15 residues. Losses at the gene ends were 4 bases for V and 4 bases for J; bases not matched to a gene: 9. The germline V gene encodes CDR1 SGDLS and CDR2 YYNGEE. The CDR3 nucleotides read TGTGCCAGCAGCTCTCGACAGGGAAATTCAGATACGCAGTATTTT. This encodes CASSSRQGNSDTQYF.

Only a few counts were recorded for this clonotype. V gene TRBV7-2 combines with J gene TRBJ2-7; 7 bases are a match to TRBD2. J lost 6 bases, V lost 8 bases, and 22 bases had no gene match. Germline V CDR1 and CDR2: SGHTA, FQGNSA. This CDR3 has 17 residues. CDR3 in amino acids: CASLSGPAGTYFGEQYF. DNA for the CDR3: TGTGCCAGCCTTTCCGGGCCAGCGGGAACGTATTTCGGCGAGCAGTACTTC.

The CDR3 loop reads CASSWGQSSNQPQHF. CDR3 DNA: TGTGCCAGCAGTTGGGGACAATCAAGCAATCAGCCCCAGCATTTT. The genes are TRBV12-3 or TRBV12-4 and TRBJ1-5, with D possibly TRBD1 on 6 matching bases. V shed 4 bases and J shed 1 base, with 11 bases lying between them. This CDR3 has 15 amino acids.

The genes are TRBV11-2 and TRBJ2-5; D not resolved. The CDR3 is 16 residues long. Germline lookup yields CDR1 SGHAT and CDR2 FQNNGV. Trimming removed 5 bases at V and 3 bases at J, with 19 bases between. CDR3 bases: TGTGCCAGCAGCCCCCCCGGTGTAGTTTTAGAAGAGACCCAGTACTTC. Amino acid sequence: CASSPPGVVLEETQYF.

This clonotype has at least ten counts. The rearrangement joins TRBV10-3 to TRBJ2-5; TRBD2 might be the D (6 bases). Germline V lookup: CDR1 ENHRY, CDR2 SYGVKD. The CDR3 sequence is 13 residues long. Trimming cost V 7 bases and J 2 bases, with 11 bases left between them. The CDR3 spells CAINGGSQETQYF. CDR3 coding DNA: TGTGCCATCAACGGGGGTTCTCAAGAGACCCAGTACTTC.

The J gene is TRBJ2-3, the V gene TRBV10-3; 8 bases agree with TRBD1. Germline lookup yields CDR1 ENHRY and CDR2 SYGVKD. The junction had 5 bases not matched to a gene; V was cut back by 10 bases and J by 2 bases. CDR3 length: 13 amino acids. This CDR3 is CATAGQDTDTQYF. The CDR3 nucleotides are TGTGCCACGGCGGGACAGGACACAGATACGCAGTATTTT.

A remark on this clonotype: Sequence at one end of the junction differs from germline and may be a read error. The gene calls are TRBV20-1 and TRBJ2-6; D perhaps matches TRBD1 (5 bases). The germline V gene encodes CDR1 DFQATT and CDR2 SNEGSKA (reference sequence). This CDR3 has 15 amino acids. The CDR3 region is CSARSDYSGANALTF. Here the CDR3 DNA reads TGCAGTGCTAGGTCCGATTACTCTGGGGCCAACGCCCTGACTTTC.

This clonotype was seen at least ten times. Here the CDR3 reads CASSFNGLNEQFF. The CDR3 nucleotides are TGTGCCAGCAGCTTCAATGGGCTCAATGAGCAGTTCTTC. J is TRBJ2-1 and V is TRBV7-2; D gene uncertain. CDR3 length: 13 residues. V shed 3 bases and J shed 6 bases, with 9 bases lying between them. Per the germline V gene, CDR1 is SGHTA and CDR2 is FQGNSA.

This clonotype was seen ten or more times. The chain joins TRBV27 to TRBJ2-7, with D perhaps TRBD1 (6 bases). This CDR3 is built from 14 residues. The V gene's germline CDR1 is MNHEY and CDR2 SMNVEV (reference sequence). V lost 6 bases to trimming and J lost 2 bases, with 14 bases between them. CDR3 residues: CASSLRGGPYEQYF. The CDR3 region has the DNA TGTGCCAGCAGCCTCAGGGGCGGCCCCTACGAGCAGTACTTC.

This clonotype was seen once. A much bigger clone sits one base away, suggesting this may be a read error. J is TRBJ2-1 and V is TRBV28; the match to TRBD1 covers 7 bases. The germline gives CDR1 MDHEN, CDR2 SYDVKM. There are 14 residues in the CDR3. The CDR3 spells CANSAGTDRYEQFF. The CDR3 DNA follows: TGTGCCAACAGTGCCGGGACAGACCGCTATGAGCAGTTCTTC.

This chain links TRBV21-1 with TRBJ2-7. TRBV21-1 counts as a pseudogene. This CDR3 has 12 residues. CDR3 amino acids: CASIRVPYEQYF. The DNA of the CDR3 is TGTGCCAGCATAAGGGTTCCCTACGAGCAGTACTTC.

The sample holds many counts of this clonotype. The rearrangement uses TRBV5-1 and TRBJ2-7; D assignment may be TRBD1 or TRBD2 (5 bases each). CDR3 length: 14 residues. V dropped 4 bases and J dropped 1 base, with 12 bases sitting between them. CDR1 and CDR2 from the germline V gene are SGHRS and YFSETQ. CDR3 DNA: TGCGCCAGCAGCCACGGGACGCCATCCTACGAGCAGTACTTC. Translating it yields CASSHGTPSYEQYF. The full variable domain, rest sourced from reference TRBV5-1 and TRBJ2-7, is KAGVTQTPRYLIKTRGQQVTLSCSPISGHRSVSWYQQTPGQGLQFLFEYFSETQRNKGNFPGRFSGRQFSNSRSEMNVSTLELGDSALYLCASSHGTPSYEQYFGPGTRLTVT.

This clonotype was detected only a few times. This rearrangement joins TRBV7-8 to TRBJ2-1; 14 nucleotides match TRBD2. The junction had 7 bases not matched to a gene; V was cut back by 5 bases and J by 4 bases. The length of the CDR3 is 17 residues. Germline lookup yields CDR1 SGHVS and CDR2 FQNEAQ. Here the CDR3 reads CASSPRLAGGPYNEQFF. CDR3 sequence (DNA): TGTGCCAGCAGCCCCCGACTAGCGGGAGGGCCTTACAATGAGCAGTTCTTC.

This clonotype was seen more than once but under ten times. The chain links TRBV5-5 to TRBJ2-2; D ambiguous. The germline V and J ends were trimmed by 4 bases and 2 bases, with 9 bases remaining between them. The CDR3 sequence is 14 residues long. The germline V gene has CDR1 SGHKS and CDR2 YYEKEE (reference sequence). CDR3 in amino acids: CASSKTVNTGELFF. The DNA for the CDR3 is TGTGCCAGCAGCAAGACCGTTAACACCGGGGAGCTGTTTTTT.

This clonotype appeared many times. The chain links TRBV12-3 or TRBV12-4 to TRBJ1-1; D is unresolved. The CDR3 is 14 amino acids. V was pared by 6 bases and J by 0 bases, with 11 bases between. Here the CDR3 reads CASSSQGMNTEAFF. CDR3 nucleotide sequence: TGTGCCAGCAGCTCCCAAGGGATGAACACTGAAGCTTTCTTT.

There are many counts of this clonotype. The chain joins TRBV29-1 to TRBJ2-1; D might be TRBD2 (5 bases). Trimming took 8 bases from V and 5 from J, leaving 13 bases between them. Germline CDR1 is SQVTM and CDR2 is ANQGSEA. The length of the CDR3 is 12 residues. CDR3 protein: CSSGRGHNEQFF. CDR3 coding DNA: TGCAGCAGTGGTCGAGGGCACAATGAGCAGTTCTTC.

This clonotype has only a few counts. The V gene is TRBV6-5, the J gene TRBJ2-1; 9 nucleotides agree with TRBD2. The CDR3 is 15 residues long. Unmatched junction bases numbered 4, after V lost 0 bases and J lost 7 bases. CDR1 and CDR2 from the germline V gene are MNHEY and SVGAGI. CDR3 sequence: CASSYSSSGKNEQFF. The DNA for the CDR3 is TGTGCCAGCAGTTACTCGTCTAGCGGGAAGAATGAGCAGTTCTTC.

The V gene is TRBV2, the J gene TRBJ2-5, with 8 bases that match TRBD1. The ends lost 6 bases at V and 5 bases at J; junction bases unmatched: 8. From germline, CDR1 is SNHLY and CDR2 FYNNEI. The CDR3 contains 14 residues. DNA of the CDR3: TGTGCCAGCAGGAAGACAGGGGCAGGGGAGACCCAGTACTTC. Translated: CASRKTGAGETQYF. The whole variable domain, filled in from reference TRBV2 and TRBJ2-5, reads EPEVTQTPSHQVTQMGQEVILRCVPISNHLYFYWYRQILGQKVEFLVSFYNNEISEKSEIFDDQFSVERPDGSNFTLKIRSTKLEDSAMYFCASRKTGAGETQYFGPGTRLLVL.

This clonotype was detected only a few times. The chain employs TRBV20-1 and TRBJ2-3, with TRBD2 matching 9 bases. Trimming at V came to 5 bases and at J to 2 bases, leaving 5 bases not matched to a gene. Germline loops: CDR1 DFQATT, CDR2 SNEGSKA (reference sequence). This CDR3 comprises 14 residues. Here the CDR3 reads CSALLAGLTDTQYF. CDR3 DNA: TGCAGTGCTCTGCTAGCGGGGCTCACAGATACGCAGTATTTT.

V and J are TRBV10-3 and TRBJ2-1; D is undetermined. Trimming stripped 3 bases from V and 12 bases from J, with 12 bases between. The CDR3 extends over 12 amino acids. The germline V gene encodes CDR1 ENHRY and CDR2 SYGVKD. CDR3 DNA sequence: TGTGCCATCAGTGACAGTACCTACGGGCAGTTCTTC. Protein sequence: CAISDSTYGQFF.

With respect to this clonotype: The junction shows a germline mismatch at one end, possibly a read error. V and J are TRBV18 and TRBJ2-7, with D possibly called TRBD1 or TRBD2 (5 bases each). The germline CDR1 and CDR2 sequences are KGHSH and LQKENI. The CDR3 is made up of 13 amino acids. CDR3 sequence (DNA): TGTGTCAGCGCCGAGGGGTACGGCTACGAGCAGTACTTC. Protein sequence: CVSAEGYGYEQYF.